This T cell receptor (beta chain) originates from a study of T-cell reconstitution after alpha-beta-depleted transplantation in children. Researchers prepared the TCRbeta library using unique molecular identifiers, the study reports. MiXCR, run by TCRdb on the PCR reads, gives a single entry per CDR3 protein. The data show around 22,000 distinct CDR3 sequences, roughly a tenth seen once. This CDR3 contains 15 residues. Trimming at V came to 0 bases and at J to 7 bases, leaving 8 bases not matched to a gene. Germline CDR1 reads DFQATT; CDR2 reads SNEGSKA (reference sequence). The TCR originated in a human donor who donated a stem cell graft to a child with chronic granulomatous disease. The source was PBMCs from the stem cell graft donor, collected from the stem cell graft. The V call is TRBV20-1, the J call TRBJ2-2; TRBD2 matches at 7 bases. CDR3 nucleotides: TGCAGTGCTAGAGATGACGGGGGGTTTATCGGGGAGCTGTTTTTT. Translation gives CSARDDGGFIGELFF.